A single sample gave rise to the 9 T cell receptor beta chains below, sequenced in a study of T-cell reconstitution after alpha-beta-depleted transplantation in children. Using unique molecular identifiers, the investigators prepared the TCRbeta library. TCRdb re-called the PCR reads with MiXCR, one entry per CDR3 protein. The table has roughly 350,000 distinct CDR3 sequences, 10% seen once. The sample was PBMCs from the stem cell graft donor, taken from the stem cell graft. The receptors here all came from a human donor who donated a stem cell graft to a child with acute lymphoblastic leukemia.

This clonotype was found a few times. The CDR3: CASSPRDGHPSNYGYTF. CDR3 DNA sequence: TGTGCCAGCAGTCCCCGGGACGGACACCCCTCTAACTATGGCTACACCTTC. The rearrangement joins TRBV28 to TRBJ1-2; weak D call: TRBD1 (5 bases). V was clipped by 5 bases and J by 0 bases, with 19 bases between them. Germline loops: CDR1 MDHEN, CDR2 SYDVKM. There are 17 residues in the CDR3.

The genes are TRBV4-2 and TRBJ2-7; 10 positions match TRBD2. The CDR3 extends over 15 amino acids. The V gene end was trimmed by 6 bases and the J gene end by 3 bases; junction bases not matched to a gene: 8. The germline CDR1 and CDR2 sequences are LGHNA and YNFKEQ. The chain's CDR3 is CASSISGTSDYEQYF. The CDR3 DNA reads TGTGCCAGCAGTATCTCCGGGACTAGCGACTACGAGCAGTACTTC.

This clonotype came up a few times. The rearrangement uses TRBV5-6 and TRBJ2-4, with unresolved D. V was clipped by 2 bases and J by 10 bases, with 10 bases between them. CDR3 size: 12 residues. Germline assignment: CDR1 SGHDT and CDR2 YYEEEE. Written as DNA, the CDR3 is TGTGCCAGCAGCTTTTCCACAGATATTCAGTACTTC. Residues: CASSFSTDIQYF.

This clonotype has just a few counts. J is TRBJ2-3 and V is TRBV3-1; D tentatively reads TRBD1 or TRBD2 (6 bases each). Deletions cut 0 bases from V and 4 bases from J, with 23 bases between. The CDR3 contains 19 residues. Germline CDR1 reads LGHDT; CDR2 reads YNNKEL (reference sequence). The DNA for the CDR3 is TGTGCCAGCAGCCAAGAAAACAGGGACTTACCATCATGGGCAGATACGCAGTATTTT. It specifies CASSQENRDLPSWADTQYF.

This clonotype was seen many times. This chain links TRBV5-1 with TRBJ2-7, with D uncertain. The CDR3 consists of 12 residues. Trimming took off 5 bases at V and 3 bases at J, with 9 bases between the two ends. The germline CDR1 and CDR2 sequences are SGHRS and YFSETQ. The CDR3 here is CASRGSDYEQYF. The CDR3 coding sequence is TGCGCCAGCAGAGGGTCCGACTACGAGCAGTACTTC.

This clonotype was picked up a small number of times. The chain employs TRBV4-1 and TRBJ2-1, with D perhaps matching TRBD1 (6 bases). CDR1 and CDR2 from the germline V gene are MGHRA and YSYEKL. The V end was cut by 0 bases, the J end by 12 bases, with 18 bases between. The CDR3 runs to 15 residues. CDR3 coding DNA: TGCGCCAGCAGCCAAGATGCCCAGGGGAATCGGGGGCAGTTCTTC. Translation: CASSQDAQGNRGQFF.

This clonotype appeared a few times. The chain employs TRBV7-9 and TRBJ1-1, with 8 bases that match TRBD1. The CDR3 spans 15 residues. The germline V gene encodes CDR1 SEHNR and CDR2 FQNEAQ (reference sequence). With 1 base clipped from V and 4 bases from J, the junction kept 5 bases outside the gene matches. The CDR3 spells CASSLVGTGSTEAFF. CDR3 bases: TGTGCCAGCAGCTTAGTTGGGACAGGCAGCACTGAAGCTTTCTTT.

This clonotype was counted only a few times. The V and J genes are TRBV6-2 or TRBV6-3 and TRBJ2-7; 11 nucleotides align to TRBD2. This CDR3 contains 12 residues. Germline trimming cut 8 bases from V and 12 bases from J; bases unmatched to any gene: 9. Germline V CDR1 and CDR2: MNHEY, SVGEGT. In DNA, the CDR3 is TGTGCCAGCTTCGCTAGCGGGAGGATTTGGTACTTC. Translating it yields CASFASGRIWYF.

This clonotype came up a few times. The chain combines TRBV6-1 with TRBJ1-3, with a possible D match to TRBD1 (5 bases). CDR1 MNHNS and CDR2 SASEGT come from the germline V gene. The CDR3 loop spans 14 amino acids. Trimming shortened V by 1 base and J by 2 bases, and 6 bases separated the two germline ends. In DNA, the CDR3 is TGTGCCAGCAGTGAAGGGGGCGCTGGAAACACCATATATTTT. Its protein product is CASSEGGAGNTIYF.